Listed below are T cell receptor beta chains from one sample, sequenced in a study of cytomegalovirus exposure and HLA in healthy donors. Measured with immunoSEQ multiplex PCR; TCRdb has only the in-frame clones, and not every one. The table records 110,000 to 150,000 clones, around 72% of them present only once. Sequencing was performed on PBMCs. The receptors stem from a human donor in good health. Each CDR3 is given with its conserved first and last residue. D genes are given only for firm matches. Clone size is given for some rows only: seen once, a few or many times, or a class if the clone is expanded.

TRBV6-4	TRBJ2-3	few	NA	TGTGCCAGCAGTGGGGCTGGCGGGGCGGCAGATACGCAGTATTTT	CASSGAGGAADTQYF
TRBV27	TRBJ2-7	NA	TRBD1	TGTGCCAGCAGTTCGGACAGGGAATACTCCTACGAGCAGTACTTC	CASSSDREYSYEQYF
TRBV27	TRBJ2-7	NA	TRBD1	TGTGCCAGCAGTTCGACAGGGAACCCCTACGAGCAGTACTTC	CASSSTGNPYEQYF
TRBV2	TRBJ2-1	NA	TRBD2	TGTGCCACCACTAGGACTAGAAACAATGAGCAGTTCTTC	CATTRTRNNEQFF
TRBV5-4	TRBJ1-4	NA	NA	TGTGCCTGCACCCCGGGAGTAACTAATGAAAAACTGTTTTTT	CACTPGVTNEKLFF
TRBV29-1	TRBJ2-7	NA	TRBD1	TGCAGCGCCAGGGACAGGGGTCCTCTCGAGCAGTACTTC	CSARDRGPLEQYF
TRBV11-3	TRBJ1-2	few	TRBD1	TGTGCCAGCAGCTTCTCAGGGGGTGGCGGCTACACCTTC	CASSFSGGGGYTF
TRBV7-7	TRBJ2-2	NA	NA	TGTGCTAGCAGCTTACGCCCCCCGGAGCTAGGGAACACCGGGGAGCTGTTTTTT	CASSLRPPELGNTGELFF
TRBV14	TRBJ2-4	NA	NA	TGTGCCAGCAGCCAAGGACCCGGGCGGGTTTGGGACATTCAGTACTTC	CASSQGPGRVWDIQYF
TRBV7-2	TRBJ2-7	NA	NA	TGTGCCAGCAGCTTAGACAACTACGAGCAGTACTTC	CASSLDNYEQYF
TRBV19	TRBJ2-3	NA	TRBD1	TGTGCCAGTAGTATAGCGGGACAGGGAACAGATACGCAGTATTTT	CASSIAGQGTDTQYF
TRBV6-1	TRBJ1-2	NA	TRBD1	TGTGCCAGCAGTGACCCGGGACAGAACACCGATGGCTACACCTTC	CASSDPGQNTDGYTF
TRBV7-9	TRBJ1-5	few	NA	TGTGCCAGCAGCGGGCTCCAATGGTACCAGCATTTT	CASSGLQWYQHF
TRBV28	TRBJ2-5	once	TRBD2	TGTGCCAGCAGTCCCTCTGCGGGGGGGTGGGAGACCCAGTACTTC	CASSPSAGGWETQYF
TRBV5-6	TRBJ1-6	NA	TRBD1	TGTGCCAGCAGCGTTCAGGGGGCTTATTATTCACCCCTCCACTTT	CASSVQGAYYSPLHF
TRBV27	TRBJ2-7	few	TRBD1	TGTGCCAGCAGAAGGGGACAGGGGCGTTTGTACGAGCAGTACTTC	CASRRGQGRLYEQYF
TRBV2	TRBJ2-1	few	TRBD2	TGTGCCAGCTTAAGGACTAGCGCCAGCCTATACAATGAGCAGTTCTTC	CASLRTSASLYNEQFF
TRBV18	TRBJ2-2	NA	TRBD2	TGTGCCAGCTCACCCCGGGCCATAGCGGGAGATACCGGGGAGCTGTTTTTT	CASSPRAIAGDTGELFF
TRBV30	TRBJ1-2	NA	TRBD1	TGTGCCTGGAGTGTCGCAGGGGGCGTTGGCTACACCTTC	CAWSVAGGVGYTF
TRBV7-9	TRBJ1-2	NA	NA	TGTTCCAGCAGCTTAAGTAGCCGAGGCTACACCTTC	CSSSLSSRGYTF
TRBV27	TRBJ2-7	NA	TRBD2	TGTGCCAGCAGTTTTGGGGGTGGCGGGAGTTTCTACGAGCAGTACTTC	CASSFGGGGSFYEQYF
TRBV27	TRBJ2-4	NA	NA	TGTGCCAGCAGAGATAGGGCCATCGGAGGTTACATTCAGTACTTC	CASRDRAIGGYIQYF
TRBV5-1	TRBJ1-2	NA	NA	TGCGCCAGCAGAGTCGAATTTGGGGGCATTTATGGCTACACCTTC	CASRVEFGGIYGYTF
TRBV19	TRBJ2-1	NA	TRBD2	TGTGCCAGTAGTCCCGGGGCGGGGGGGTACAATGAGCAGTTCTTC	CASSPGAGGYNEQFF
TRBV7-8	TRBJ1-1	NA	TRBD1	TGTGCCAGCAGCCCTCGACAGGGGAGGTGGACTGAAGCTTTCTTT	CASSPRQGRWTEAFF
TRBV10-3	TRBJ2-5	NA	TRBD2	TGTGCCATCAGTGAAGGGACTAGCGGGACCGAAGCGGAGACCCAGTACTTC	CAISEGTSGTEAETQYF
TRBV9	TRBJ2-3	NA	TRBD2	TGTGCCAGCAGCGAGGGAGGGCGCTTAGGTGCAGATACGCAGTATTTT	CASSEGGRLGADTQYF
TRBV28	TRBJ2-3	NA	TRBD2	TGTGCCAGCAGTTTAAGCGGGAGCCCCACAGATACGCAGTATTTT	CASSLSGSPTDTQYF
TRBV14	TRBJ1-4	NA	NA	TGTGCCAGCAGCCCTTCGGGGTTAAGTACGGAAAAACTGTTTTTT	CASSPSGLSTEKLFF
TRBV5-1	TRBJ1-1	NA	NA	TGCGCCAGCAGCCACGACAGGAACACTGAAGCTTTCTTT	CASSHDRNTEAFF
TRBV7-2	TRBJ2-2	NA	NA	TGTGCCAGCAGCTTAGTGGATAGCGGTAACACCGGGGAGCTGTTTTTT	CASSLVDSGNTGELFF
TRBV5-1	TRBJ1-2	NA	TRBD1	TGCGCCAGCAGACAGACAGGGAACTATGGCTACACCTTC	CASRQTGNYGYTF
TRBV19	TRBJ1-2	few	NA	TGTGCCAGTAGTATATGGGGATCGACAGCTGGCTACACCTTC	CASSIWGSTAGYTF
TRBV30	TRBJ1-2	once	TRBD1	TGTGCCTGGAGTGACCTACAGGGGCCTAACTATGGCTACACCTTC	CAWSDLQGPNYGYTF
TRBV19	TRBJ2-1	once	TRBD2	TGTGCCAGTAGTATCCCTAAAGCGGGAGTCCCCTACAATGAGCAGTTCTTC	CASSIPKAGVPYNEQFF
TRBV6-5	TRBJ1-6	few	NA	TGTGCCAGCAGTTACTGGGTACCTCGGGATAATTCACCCCTCCACTTT	CASSYWVPRDNSPLHF
TRBV27	TRBJ2-1	NA	NA	TGTGCCAGCAGTCTTAGGGAGACATACAATGAGCAGTTCTTC	CASSLRETYNEQFF
TRBV6-5	TRBJ1-1	NA	NA	TGTGCCAGCAGTTACGGACAACGAGCTTTCTTT	CASSYGQRAFF
TRBV7-6	TRBJ2-7	NA	NA	TGTGCCAGCAGCTTAGACGTCGGCAGGGTGGGTGAGCAGTACTTC	CASSLDVGRVGEQYF
TRBV30	TRBJ1-2	NA	NA	TGTGCCTGGGGGAGGGGGAGAAGGGGCTACACCTTC	CAWGRGRRGYTF
TRBV6-5	TRBJ1-4	NA	NA	TGTGCCAGCAGTTCCCCCGGGACACCTGGAAGTGAAAAACTGTTTTTT	CASSSPGTPGSEKLFF
TRBV7-9	TRBJ1-4	NA	NA	TGTGCCAGCACGGGGAGCGTTAATGAAAAACTGTTTTTT	CASTGSVNEKLFF
TRBV7-9	TRBJ2-3	few	TRBD1	TGTGCCAGCAGCTCCGGGACAGTCACAGATACGCAGTATTTT	CASSSGTVTDTQYF
TRBV7-9	TRBJ1-4	once	NA	TGTGCCAGCAGTCCAACGACAGGCCCCCCAACTAATGAAAAACTGTTTTTT	CASSPTTGPPTNEKLFF
TRBV5-1	TRBJ2-2	once	NA	TGCGCCAGCACGAATACGGCGAACACCGGGGAGCTGTTTTTT	CASTNTANTGELFF
TRBV5-4	TRBJ1-2	NA	NA	TGTGCCAGCAGCTTGTCTAGGAACAACTATGGCTACACCTTC	CASSLSRNNYGYTF
TRBV2	TRBJ1-1	NA	TRBD1	TGTGCCAGCAGTGAATACGAGACAGGGACCACTGAAGCTTTCTTT	CASSEYETGTTEAFF
TRBV5-6	TRBJ1-1	NA	NA	TGTGCCAGCAGCTTGGGAAGTGGGAGGAGGAACACTGAAGCTTTCTTT	CASSLGSGRRNTEAFF
TRBV11-2	TRBJ2-7	NA	TRBD1	TGTGCCAGCAGCTCGTGGGGACAGGGTTCCAACGAGCAGTACTTC	CASSSWGQGSNEQYF
TRBV27	TRBJ2-1	NA	TRBD2	TGTGCCAGCAGTTCTCTAGCGGGGAGATTCTACAATGAGCAGTTCTTC	CASSSLAGRFYNEQFF
TRBV27	TRBJ2-7	NA	NA	TGTGCCAGCAGTTTAAAGAGCTCCTACGAGCAGTACTTC	CASSLKSSYEQYF
TRBV27	TRBJ1-4	NA	NA	TGTGCCAGCAGTATTGGACACGGCGAAAAACTGTTTTTT	CASSIGHGEKLFF
TRBV9	TRBJ2-1	NA	TRBD1	TGTGCCAGCAGTCCCACAGGGGATGAGCAGTTCTTC	CASSPTGDEQFF
TRBV7-9	TRBJ2-3	few	TRBD2	TGTGCCAGCAGCCTGGGACTAGCAACAGATACGCAGTATTTT	CASSLGLATDTQYF
TRBV2	TRBJ2-7	NA	TRBD1	TGTGCCAGCAGTCCGGGACAGGGACACGAGCAGTACTTC	CASSPGQGHEQYF
TRBV5-1	TRBJ2-1	NA	NA	TGCGCCAGCACTTTAGCGGTCCCCGCCTACAATGAGCAGTTCTTC	CASTLAVPAYNEQFF